This passage covers 21 T cell receptor beta chains from one sample sequenced in a study of blood T cell repertoires in COVID-19. This table comes from immunoSEQ multiplex PCR, and its TCRdb copy is limited to in-frame clones, with some not included. This sample has about 180,000 clones, with approximately 78% found just once. Sequences were obtained from peripheral blood. The source is a woman over 75 with COVID-19, enrolled during active disease.

The chain has TRBV12-3 or TRBV12-4 and TRBJ1-6; no clear D gene. The CDR3 is made up of 13 amino acids. Trimming removed 6 bases from V and 10 bases from J, with 13 bases in between. The CDR3 coding sequence is TGTGCCAGCAGATTGTCGGAGGACTCACCCCTCCACTTT. This sequence encodes CASRLSEDSPLHF.

The chain joins TRBV6-5 to TRBJ1-2; D remains ambiguous. The V and J ends lost 6 bases and 6 bases respectively, with 11 bases between them. The CDR3 is 12 amino acids. Germline CDR1 is MNHEY and CDR2 is SVGAGI. This CDR3 reads CASSWGGNGYTF. The CDR3 DNA is TGTGCCAGCAGCTGGGGAGGGAATGGCTACACCTTC.

This CDR3 is CASSLEGLAYTDTQYF. In DNA, the CDR3 is TGTGCCAGCAGCTTAGAGGGACTAGCCTACACAGATACGCAGTATTTT. J is TRBJ2-3 and V is TRBV7-8, with 9 nucleotides matching TRBD2. The CDR3 sequence is 16 residues long. V gave up 1 base and J gave up 2 bases; unmatched junction bases: 4. CDR1 SGHVS and CDR2 FQNEAQ come from the germline V gene.

V and J are TRBV19 and TRBJ2-5, with 10 positions matching TRBD2. After removal of 6 bases from V and 1 base from J, the junction contained 5 bases not matched to a gene. This CDR3 region has 15 residues. Germline values: CDR1 LNHDA, CDR2 SQIVND (reference sequence). The CDR3 sequence is CASRTAGGLQETQYF. CDR3 DNA: TGTGCCAGTAGAACAGCGGGGGGGCTCCAAGAGACCCAGTACTTC.

This clone was detected only a few times. The chain combines TRBV6-2 or TRBV6-3 with TRBJ1-1, with D possibly TRBD1 on 6 matching bases. Germline V gene lookup returns CDR1 MNHEY and CDR2 SVGEGT. V dropped 5 bases and J dropped 2 bases, with 12 bases sitting between them. The CDR3 covers 14 residues. In nucleotides, the CDR3 is TGTGCCAGCAGTCTCGGACAGCTCAACACTGAAGCTTTCTTT. Protein product: CASSLGQLNTEAFF.

The V call is TRBV9, the J call TRBJ2-3; D is unresolved. Germline values: CDR1 SGDLS, CDR2 YYNGEE. V lost 0 bases to trimming and J lost 4 bases, with 12 bases between them. This CDR3 contains 15 residues. The CDR3 loop is CASSVGGARPDTQYF. For the CDR3, the DNA is TGTGCCAGCAGCGTAGGAGGCGCTCGTCCAGATACGCAGTATTTT.

The V call is TRBV5-1, the J call TRBJ1-2; no definite D call. V gave up 0 bases and J gave up 5 bases, with 11 bases separating them. Germline V gene data show CDR1 as SGHRS and CDR2 as YFSETQ. The CDR3 is made up of 14 amino acids. In nucleotides, the CDR3 is TGCGCCAGCAGCTTGGTACCGGTTTTATATGGCTACACCTTC. Protein sequence: CASSLVPVLYGYTF.

V is TRBV19 and J is TRBJ2-3, with a possible D match to TRBD2 (5 bases). The CDR3 covers 13 residues. V lost 3 bases, J lost 3 bases, and 7 bases lay in between. CDR1 is LNHDA and CDR2 is SQIVND in the germline V gene (reference sequence). The CDR3 protein is CASSMSGTDTQYF. The CDR3 bases are TGTGCCAGTAGTATGAGCGGTACAGATACGCAGTATTTT. The entire variable domain, with the rest obtained from reference TRBV19 and TRBJ2-3, is as follows: DGGITQSPKYLFRKEGQNVTLSCEQNLNHDAMYWYRQDPGQGLRLIYYSQIVNDFQKGDIAEGYSVSREKKESFPLTVTSAQKNPTAFYLCASSMSGTDTQYFGPGTRLTVL.

The V call is TRBV13, the J call TRBJ1-1; D remains unclear. This CDR3 has 15 residues. V was pared by 5 bases and J by 8 bases, with 21 bases between. CDR1 and CDR2 from the germline V gene are PRHDT and FYEKMQ (reference sequence). The CDR3, as DNA: TGTGCCAGCAGCGACCGACGCGGGGTGGGAAGGGAAGCTTTCTTT. This sequence encodes CASSDRRGVGREAFF.

In its sample, this clone was seen a few times. V gene TRBV27 combines with J gene TRBJ2-7; D may be TRBD1 (5 bases). Germline CDR1 MNHEY, CDR2 SMNVEV (reference sequence). The CDR3 loop spans 15 amino acids. V was trimmed by 3 bases and J by 4 bases, leaving 16 bases between them. The CDR3 region has the DNA TGTGCCAGCAGTTTCTCACCCCCGACAGTGTACGAGCAGTACTTC. Encoded protein: CASSFSPPTVYEQYF.

The chain couples TRBV6-5 to TRBJ1-6, with D possibly being TRBD1 (5 bases). Trimming removed 4 bases from V and 8 bases from J, with 15 bases in between. The germline gives CDR1 MNHEY, CDR2 SVGAGI. The CDR3 extends over 15 amino acids. CDR3 bases: TGTGCCAGCAGTTTCCAGGGTCCTCTTCATTCACCCCTCCACTTT. This gives the protein CASSFQGPLHSPLHF.

The chain uses TRBV13 and TRBJ2-5, with D unresolved. Per the germline V gene, CDR1 is PRHDT and CDR2 is FYEKMQ (reference sequence). Between the trimmed V and J ends, which lost 1 base and 0 bases, there was a span of 6 bases. The CDR3 totals 14 residues. CDR3 DNA: TGTGCCAGCAGCTTAGTTCCGTACCAAGAGACCCAGTACTTC. Translation: CASSLVPYQETQYF.

This chain connects TRBV28 to TRBJ2-5, with D unclear. V was cut by 1 base and J by 4 bases, with 10 bases left in between. Germline CDR1 is MDHEN and CDR2 is SYDVKM. This CDR3 comprises 14 residues. The chain's CDR3 is CASSLYRVGETQYF. CDR3 sequence (DNA): TGTGCCAGCAGTTTATATCGGGTCGGAGAGACCCAGTACTTC.

The rearrangement uses TRBV28 and TRBJ2-7; 10 bases line up with TRBD2. The CDR3 extends over 14 amino acids. The germline gives CDR1 MDHEN, CDR2 SYDVKM. V gave up 7 bases and J gave up 0 bases; unmatched junction bases: 3. As DNA, the CDR3 is TGTGCCAGCACCCTAGCGGGAGACTCCTACGAGCAGTACTTC. Amino acids: CASTLAGDSYEQYF.

This clone has a handful of counts. The V gene is TRBV4-3, the J gene TRBJ2-7; D gene unclear. The CDR3 contains 14 residues. V was cut by 6 bases and J by 2 bases, with 14 bases left in between. CDR1 is LGHNA and CDR2 is YSLEER in the germline V gene. This chain's CDR3 is CASSSSAGPYEQYF. The CDR3 coding sequence is TGCGCCAGCAGTTCGTCCGCAGGCCCCTACGAGCAGTACTTC.

The V and J genes are TRBV20-1 and TRBJ2-1, with no clear D. Germline CDR1 is DFQATT and CDR2 is SNEGSKA (reference sequence). Trimming stripped 3 bases from V and 12 bases from J, with 12 bases between. CDR3 size: 11 residues. CDR3 residues: CSASVQYGQFF. In nucleotides, the CDR3 is TGCAGTGCTAGTGTCCAGTATGGGCAGTTCTTC.

V and J are TRBV7-8 and TRBJ2-1; maybe TRBD2 (6 bases). The CDR3 consists of 14 residues. Germline CDR1 is SGHVS and CDR2 is FQNEAQ. V was shortened by 0 bases and J by 12 bases, with 15 bases between the two germline ends. The CDR3 is CASSLAARLDGQFF. The CDR3 nucleotides are TGTGCCAGCAGCTTAGCGGCTCGACTAGATGGGCAGTTCTTC.

The chain carries TRBV5-1 and TRBJ2-5, with TRBD1 matching 9 bases. The CDR3 is 14 residues long. The germline gives CDR1 SGHRS, CDR2 YFSETQ. Germline trimming cut 3 bases from V and 3 bases from J; bases unmatched to any gene: 3. CDR3: CASSSRTGEETQYF. The CDR3 nucleotides read TGCGCCAGCAGCTCCCGGACAGGGGAAGAGACCCAGTACTTC. The whole variable domain, remainder taken from reference TRBV5-1 and TRBJ2-5, is KAGVTQTPRYLIKTRGQQVTLSCSPISGHRSVSWYQQTPGQGLQFLFEYFSETQRNKGNFPGRFSGRQFSNSRSEMNVSTLELGDSALYLCASSSRTGEETQYFGPGTRLLVL.

This clone was detected many times. The genes are TRBV2 and TRBJ1-5; D possibly corresponds to TRBD1 (5 bases). Trimming shortened V by 5 bases and J by 7 bases, and 12 bases separated the two germline ends. The CDR3 runs to 13 residues. Germline CDR1 is SNHLY and CDR2 is FYNNEI. CDR3 sequence: CASSLGVRQPQHF. The CDR3 DNA is TGTGCCAGCAGTTTAGGGGTACGCCAGCCCCAGCATTTT.

The V and J genes are TRBV14 and TRBJ2-3; TRBD1 matches at 9 bases. The CDR3 sequence is 17 residues long. After removal of 6 bases from V and 3 bases from J, the junction contained 13 bases not matched to a gene. Germline V lookup: CDR1 SGHDN, CDR2 FVKESK. For the CDR3, the DNA is TGTGCCAGCAGTCCTACAGGGGGCCGTGGCCGGACAGATACGCAGTATTTT. This encodes CASSPTGGRGRTDTQYF.

V gene TRBV5-4 combines with J gene TRBJ2-3; 7 nucleotides match TRBD2. V dropped 4 bases and J dropped 0; count of bases not matched to a gene: 2. Germline CDR1 reads SGHNT; CDR2 reads YYREEE (reference sequence). CDR3 length: 14 residues. CDR3 protein: CASSQTSSTDTQYF. CDR3 coding DNA: TGTGCCAGCAGCCAGACTAGCAGCACAGATACGCAGTATTTT. The full variable domain, completed using reference TRBV5-4 and TRBJ2-3, is ETGVTQSPTHLIKTRGQQVTLRCSSQSGHNTVSWYQQALGQGPQFIFQYYREEENGRGNFPPRFSGLQFPNYSSELNVNALELDDSALYLCASSQTSSTDTQYFGPGTRLTVL.